This T cell receptor beta chain was sequenced during a study of circulating CD8 cells and anti-PD-1 response in melanoma. Study information: Complete or partial response defined responders; stable or progressive disease, non-responders.

To note about this clonotype: Its target is unknown.

Each library started from roughly 16 ng of total RNA using the QIAseq Immune Repertoire TCR panel. TCRdb redid the calling of the reads with MiXCR, one entry per CDR3 protein. The table records approximately 640 distinct CDR3 sequences, 5.3% of them present only once. The junction had 10 bases not matched to a gene; V was cut back by 2 bases and J by 4 bases. This CDR3 spans 17 amino acids. Germline-derived CDR1 and CDR2 are LGHDT and YNNKEL (reference sequence). Study-wide results and limits: Generally, no replicate experiments were performed.

Live CD3+CD8+TCRalphabeta+ cells were sorted into four subsets by PD-1 and/or TIGIT. The specimen comprised CD8+ T cells from PBMCs, sampled at baseline or after one month of anti-PD-1 therapy (not recorded which). This TCR derives from a human donor with melanoma. The J gene is TRBJ2-1, the V gene TRBV3-1; 8 nucleotides align to TRBD2. The CDR3 spells CASSQSRRGDLYNEQFF. The CDR3 nucleotides are TGTGCCAGCAGCCAAAGCAGGCGGGGGGACCTATACAATGAGCAGTTCTTC.